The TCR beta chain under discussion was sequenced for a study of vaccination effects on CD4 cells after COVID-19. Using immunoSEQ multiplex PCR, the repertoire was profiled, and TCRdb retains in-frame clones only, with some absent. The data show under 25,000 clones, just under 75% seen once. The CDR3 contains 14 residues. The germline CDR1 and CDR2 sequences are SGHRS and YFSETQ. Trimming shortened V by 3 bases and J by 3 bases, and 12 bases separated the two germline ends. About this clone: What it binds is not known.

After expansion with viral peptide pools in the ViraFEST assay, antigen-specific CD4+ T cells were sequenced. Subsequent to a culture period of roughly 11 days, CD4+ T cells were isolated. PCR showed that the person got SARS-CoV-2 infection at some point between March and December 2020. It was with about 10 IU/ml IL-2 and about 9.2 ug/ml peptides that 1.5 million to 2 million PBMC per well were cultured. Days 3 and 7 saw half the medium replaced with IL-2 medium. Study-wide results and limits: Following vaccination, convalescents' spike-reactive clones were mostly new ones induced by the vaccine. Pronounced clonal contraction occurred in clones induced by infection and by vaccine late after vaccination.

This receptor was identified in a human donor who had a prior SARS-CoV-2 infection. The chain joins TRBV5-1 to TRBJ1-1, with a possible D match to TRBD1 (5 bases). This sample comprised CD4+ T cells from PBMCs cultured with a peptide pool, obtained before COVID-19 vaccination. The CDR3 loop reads CASSSGGGDTEAFF. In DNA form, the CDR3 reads TGCGCCAGCAGCTCCGGTGGGGGGGACACTGAAGCTTTCTTT.